This TCR beta chain was captured in a study of sequential checkpoint blockade in melanoma. Study summary: Arm A got nivolumab then ipilimumab; arm B the reverse, 1:1. Each arm's sequence ended with maintenance nivolumab.

This clone was counted between two and nine times. Treatment of the sample: randomized to nivolumab then ipilimumab (arm A) or the reverse (arm B). No patient had prior DNA-damaging chemotherapy. This CDR3 has 15 amino acids. CDR1 is SGHRS and CDR2 is YFSETQ in the germline V gene. The V segment lost 3 bases and the J segment 4 bases; nucleotides outside the gene matches: 8. The data were produced by immunoSEQ multiplex PCR, yet TCRdb's version contains in-frame clones alone and is incomplete. Counted here are about 26,000 clones, more than 60% occurring once; the ten biggest clones make up 22%. The starting material was CD8+ T cells sorted from blood (inferred from file names), obtained from a patient given nivolumab and ipilimumab in sequence. The chain combines TRBV5-1 with TRBJ1-1, with 8 bases identical to TRBD1. This clonotype was obtained from a human donor with melanoma. CDR3 region: CASSYGQGRSTEAFF. The CDR3, as DNA: TGCGCCAGCAGCTATGGACAGGGCAGGAGCACTGAAGCTTTCTTT. The full variable domain, in which reference TRBV5-1 and TRBJ1-1 provide the parts outside the CDR3, is KAGVTQTPRYLIKTRGQQVTLSCSPISGHRSVSWYQQTPGQGLQFLFEYFSETQRNKGNFPGRFSGRQFSNSRSEMNVSTLELGDSALYLCASSYGQGRSTEAFFGQGTRLTVV.